A single sample gave rise to the 24 T cell receptor beta chains below, sequenced in a study of T-cell memory formation after mild COVID-19. TCRdb re-called the 5' RACE reads with MiXCR, one entry per CDR3 protein. Seen here are 500,000 to 650,000 distinct CDR3 sequences, approximately 21% observed once, and the top ten hold 8.4%. The sample comprised PBMCs or a T cell subset sorted from them (not recorded which). These receptors all stem from an adult woman who had mild COVID-19 (a few samples of this study predate the infection). Cell type and time point are not known.

This clonotype showed up just a few times. The V and J genes are TRBV11-2 and TRBJ2-3; D remains unclear. Trimming cost V 5 bases and J 2 bases, with 14 bases left between them. Per germline, CDR1 SGHAT and CDR2 FQNNGV. This CDR3 is built from 15 residues. CDR3 region: CASSLSDLTTDTQYF. The CDR3 DNA is TGTGCCAGCAGCCTTTCGGACCTTACCACAGATACGCAGTATTTT.

This clonotype was counted a few times. This rearrangement joins TRBV5-1 to TRBJ2-1; D assignment may be TRBD1 or TRBD2 (5 bases each). The V gene lost 9 bases and the J gene lost 9 bases, with 19 bases spanning the gap. Germline-derived CDR1 and CDR2 are SGHRS and YFSETQ. The CDR3 sequence is 13 residues long. CDR3 in DNA: TGCGCCACCCGCGAAGGTAATGGGGGTGAGCAGTTCTTC. Its translation: CATREGNGGEQFF. Drawing the rest from reference TRBV5-1 and TRBJ2-1, the complete variable domain is KAGVTQTPRYLIKTRGQQVTLSCSPISGHRSVSWYQQTPGQGLQFLFEYFSETQRNKGNFPGRFSGRQFSNSRSEMNVSTLELGDSALYLCATREGNGGEQFFGPGTRLTVL.

The CDR3 loop is CASSQDRLTSNYGYTF. The CDR3 DNA is TGCGCCAGCAGCCAAGATAGGCTAACCTCTAACTATGGCTACACCTTC. This sequence joins TRBV4-3 and TRBJ1-2; D is unresolved. The CDR3 totals 16 residues. Germline V gene sequence: CDR1 LGHNA, CDR2 YSLEER. With 0 bases removed from V and 0 bases from J, the gap between germline ends came to 11 bases.

This clonotype was observed a few times. The chain recombines TRBV5-1 with TRBJ2-5; 15 bases map to TRBD2. With V trimmed by 4 bases and J by 4 bases, 5 bases remained unmatched. Germline CDR1 reads SGHRS; CDR2 reads YFSETQ. The CDR3 spans 16 residues. The CDR3 reads CASSPRTSGGGETQYF. CDR3 in DNA: TGCGCCAGCAGCCCACGGACTAGCGGGGGGGGAGAGACCCAGTACTTC.

In this sample, this clonotype turned up many times. V and J are TRBV5-6 and TRBJ2-2, with 11 bases that match TRBD2. Germline V lookup: CDR1 SGHDT, CDR2 YYEEEE. V was clipped by 4 bases and J by 4 bases; unmatched bases: 6. CDR3 length: 16 amino acids. The CDR3: CASSHLAGGLTGELFF. The CDR3 nucleotides are TGTGCCAGCAGCCACCTAGCGGGGGGACTCACCGGGGAGCTGTTTTTT.

The chain uses TRBV24-1 and TRBJ2-7; 12 nucleotides agree with TRBD2. The CDR3 runs to 15 residues. V was clipped by 4 bases and J by 6 bases; unmatched bases: 6. CDR1 and CDR2 from the germline V gene are KGHDR and SFDVKD. CDR3 protein: CATSDRLAGVPEQYF. CDR3 bases: TGTGCCACCAGTGACAGACTAGCGGGAGTTCCCGAGCAGTACTTC.

This clonotype has only one observation. The rearrangement uses TRBV7-2 and TRBJ2-2; 9 bases match TRBD2. This CDR3 has 16 amino acids. Germline CDR1 reads SGHTA; CDR2 reads FQGNSA. V shed 1 base, J shed 4 bases, and the junction held 4 bases outside the gene matches. CDR3 protein: CASSLGNSGGTGELFF. CDR3 nucleotides: TGTGCCAGCAGCTTAGGAAATAGCGGGGGCACCGGGGAGCTGTTTTTT.

The V call is TRBV20-1, the J call TRBJ2-1; D remains ambiguous. Trimming removed 6 bases at V and 0 bases at J, with 12 bases between. The CDR3 runs 14 residues. Per the germline V gene, CDR1 is DFQATT and CDR2 is SNEGSKA (reference sequence). The CDR3 here is CSAHRPDSYNEQFF. Written as DNA, the CDR3 is TGCAGTGCCCACCGTCCCGACTCCTACAATGAGCAGTTCTTC.

The chain employs TRBV11-2 and TRBJ1-5; 9 bases agree with TRBD1. Germline-derived CDR1 and CDR2 are SGHAT and FQNNGV. The V segment lost 4 bases and the J segment 2 bases; nucleotides outside the gene matches: 9. The CDR3 length is 17 residues. CDR3 in DNA: TGTGCCAGCAGCTCCGGGGGGGGACAGGGAGGCAATCAGCCCCAGCATTTT. Protein sequence: CASSSGGGQGGNQPQHF. Variable domain in full (rest from reference TRBV11-2 and TRBJ1-5): EAGVAQSPRYKIIEKRQSVAFWCNPISGHATLYWYQQILGQGPKLLIQFQNNGVVDDSQLPKDRFSAERLKGVDSTLKIQPAKLEDSAVYLCASSSGGGQGGNQPQHFGDGTRLSIL.

This chain uses TRBV7-9 with TRBJ2-5; TRBD1 agrees at 11 bases. Germline V CDR1 and CDR2: SEHNR, FQNEAQ (reference sequence). CDR3 length: 16 amino acids. Trimming took 4 bases from V and 4 from J; bases not matched to a gene: 8. The CDR3 DNA reads TGTGCCAGCAGCTCCCAGGACAGGGGGCGCGGAGAGACCCAGTACTTC. It translates to CASSSQDRGRGETQYF.

This clonotype occurred a few times. The V and J genes are TRBV7-2 and TRBJ2-7, with 8 positions matching TRBD2. V dropped 5 bases and J dropped 4; count of bases not matched to a gene: 10. Germline loops: CDR1 SGHTA, CDR2 FQGNSA. This CDR3 contains 15 residues. Here the CDR3 reads CASSPGGGRIYEQYF. Here the CDR3 DNA reads TGTGCCAGCAGCCCAGGAGGCGGGAGGATTTACGAGCAGTACTTC.

This sequence joins TRBV12-3 or TRBV12-4 and TRBJ2-3; 10 bases line up with TRBD1. The CDR3 totals 15 residues. The V segment lost 2 bases and the J segment 8 bases; nucleotides outside the gene matches: 7. CDR3 residues: CASSLMGTGVRTQYF. The CDR3 DNA follows: TGTGCCAGCAGTTTAATGGGGACAGGGGTTCGTACGCAGTATTTT.

This clonotype was counted only a few times. DNA for the CDR3: TGTGCCACCAGTGAATCTTCGACAGGGCAGCACAATGAGCAGTTCTTC. Translated, it gives CATSESSTGQHNEQFF. This chain uses TRBV24-1 with TRBJ2-1; TRBD1 agrees at 7 bases. The CDR3 length is 16 residues. With 4 bases clipped from V and 5 bases from J, the junction kept 10 bases outside the gene matches. The germline CDR1 and CDR2 sequences are KGHDR and SFDVKD.

The sample holds a few counts of this clonotype. J is TRBJ2-1 and V is TRBV7-2; D remains unclear. Trimming took 0 bases from V and 5 from J, leaving 11 bases between them. There are 15 residues in the CDR3. CDR1 SGHTA and CDR2 FQGNSA come from the germline V gene. CDR3 sequence: CASSLAARKNNEQFF. DNA of the CDR3: TGTGCCAGCAGCTTAGCCGCGCGGAAGAACAATGAGCAGTTCTTC.

A few counts support this clonotype. The V call is TRBV10-2, the J call TRBJ1-5; no definite D call. Trimming cost V 6 bases and J 5 bases, with 11 bases left between them. This CDR3 contains 13 residues. Germline CDR1 reads WSHSY; CDR2 reads SAAADI. Here the CDR3 reads CASSRSGDQPQHF. The CDR3 nucleotides are TGCGCCAGCAGCCGCTCGGGAGATCAGCCCCAGCATTTT.

The rearrangement uses TRBV2 and TRBJ2-7; the D gene is possibly TRBD2 (6 bases). V dropped 7 bases and J dropped 0 bases, with 13 bases sitting between them. This CDR3 is built from 14 residues. The germline V gene encodes CDR1 SNHLY and CDR2 FYNNEI. The CDR3 DNA reads TGTGCCAGCACTCGGGACTTTAGCTCCTACGAGCAGTACTTC. Residues: CASTRDFSSYEQYF.

The J gene is TRBJ2-1, the V gene TRBV11-1; the D gene is possibly TRBD2 (5 bases). This CDR3 contains 18 residues. Germline loops: CDR1 SGHAT, CDR2 FQDESV (reference sequence). V lost 7 bases, J lost 0 bases, and 22 bases lay in between. The CDR3 nucleotides read TGTGCCAGCACCCTAGGAACCAAGACTACACTCTCCTACAATGAGCAGTTCTTC. Its translation is CASTLGTKTTLSYNEQFF.

This clonotype was recorded at least ten times. V usage is TRBV18 and J usage is TRBJ1-6; D uncertain. CDR3 length: 15 residues. CDR1 is KGHSH, CDR2 LQKENI, per germline. V lost 3 bases, J lost 7 bases, and 13 bases lay in between. This chain's CDR3 is CASSPRAEGNSPLHF. In nucleotides, the CDR3 is TGTGCCAGCTCACCTCGCGCAGAGGGAAATTCACCCCTCCACTTT.

A few counts support this clonotype. The rearrangement uses TRBV20-1 and TRBJ2-7; TRBD2 aligns across 10 bases. The V gene end was trimmed by 3 bases and the J gene end by 3 bases; junction bases not matched to a gene: 11. Looked up from germline, CDR1 is DFQATT and CDR2 is SNEGSKA (reference sequence). This CDR3 has 16 residues. Here the CDR3 reads CSARGSGTSEDYEQYF. In DNA, the CDR3 is TGCAGTGCTAGGGGGTCCGGGACTAGCGAAGACTACGAGCAGTACTTC.

The gene calls are TRBV7-9 and TRBJ1-5; no definite D call. This CDR3 spans 9 amino acids. Germline lookup yields CDR1 SEHNR and CDR2 FQNEAQ (reference sequence). Trimming removed 11 bases at V and 6 bases at J, with 5 bases between. CDR3 amino acids: CAVPQPQHF. In DNA, the CDR3 is TGTGCCGTGCCTCAGCCCCAGCATTTT.

The chain combines TRBV20-1 with TRBJ2-5; a weak D match, TRBD2 (6 bases). This CDR3 spans 16 amino acids. The germline gives CDR1 DFQATT, CDR2 SNEGSKA (reference sequence). V lost 2 bases to trimming and J lost 3 bases, with 19 bases between them. CDR3 loop: CSARNGSGAGKETQYF. The CDR3 DNA is TGCAGTGCTAGAAACGGGTCCGGGGCGGGAAAAGAGACCCAGTACTTC.

This clonotype showed up just a few times. CDR3 protein: CASSSPLKIQNGEQFF. The CDR3 coding sequence is TGTGCCAGCAGTTCCCCCCTAAAAATACAGAATGGTGAGCAGTTCTTC. The V call is TRBV6-2 or TRBV6-3, the J call TRBJ2-1; D is uncertain. The V and J ends lost 4 bases and 9 bases respectively, with 22 bases between them. The germline gives CDR1 MNHEY, CDR2 SVGEGT. This CDR3 contains 16 residues.

This clonotype showed up just a few times. The V and J genes are TRBV12-3 or TRBV12-4 and TRBJ1-1, with a tentative D call TRBD1 (6 bases). This CDR3 spans 14 amino acids. V was trimmed by 6 bases and J by 5 bases, leaving 16 bases between them. The CDR3 loop reads CASSIGGQVTEAFF. DNA of the CDR3: TGTGCCAGCAGCATCGGGGGGCAGGTGACTGAAGCTTTCTTT.

This clonotype was picked up a small number of times. The V and J genes are TRBV7-8 and TRBJ1-1; 8 nucleotides align to TRBD1. The trim removed 4 bases at V and 3 bases at J, leaving 4 bases unmatched. CDR3 size: 14 residues. Germline V gene data show CDR1 as SGHVS and CDR2 as FQNEAQ. The CDR3 bases are TGTGCCAGCAGCTCGGGACAGGTGCACACTGAAGCTTTCTTT. Translation: CASSSGQVHTEAFF. Supplemented by reference TRBV7-8 and TRBJ1-1, the full variable domain reads GAGVSQSPRYKVAKRGQDVALRCDPISGHVSLFWYQQALGQGPEFLTYFQNEAQLDKSGLPSDRFFAERPEGSVSTLKIQRTQQEDSAVYLCASSSGQVHTEAFFGQGTRLTVV.